This TCR beta chain was recovered during a study of regulatory T cells in long-lasting Graves disease. The time point: newly diagnosed GD, antithyroid drugs for less than 3 months. There was RNA extracted from PBMCs, and the TCR library was made from it. In this sample, this clonotype turned up many times. What it recognizes is unknown. Points from the study as a whole: Persistent disease was characterized by preferential usage of TRBV28, TRBJ1-2 and TRBJ2-5.

To make TCR beta libraries, researchers used iRepertoire HTBI primers and Arm-PCR of CDR3 regions. TCRdb redid the calling of the multiplex PCR reads with MiXCR, one entry per CDR3 protein. The sample carries 580,000 or so distinct CDR3 sequences, 15% to 20% recorded once. Germline CDR1 is LGHNA and CDR2 is YNFKEQ. This CDR3 has 16 amino acids. V was clipped by 2 bases and J by 1 base, with 12 bases between them. The same specimen was also included in a second study, on T cells in Graves' hyperthyroidism and ophthalmopathy. From that paper: Any patient presenting with uncontrolled infection, other autoimmune disease, pregnancy or lactation was left out.

Sequencing used peripheral blood mononuclear cells (PBMCs), obtained at new diagnosis, from a patient treated with antithyroid drugs. This receptor was identified in a man younger than 30 with Graves disease. The chain recombines TRBV4-2 with TRBJ1-5; D is undetermined. CDR3: CASSQSGKVSNQPQHF. CDR3 DNA: TGTGCCAGCAGCCAAAGTGGGAAGGTGAGCAATCAGCCCCAGCATTTT.